These 8 T cell receptor beta chains were all obtained from the same sample, sequenced in a study of blood T cell repertoires in COVID-19 (TCRdb year 2020). Libraries were prepared through the immunoSEQ multiplex PCR assay. Not all clones reach the TCRdb copy of this immuneACCESS table, which keeps in-frame sequences only. Checked studies attribute under half of the gap to unresolved V genes and leave the rest unexplained. Recorded for this sample are 140,000 to 150,000 clones; roughly 84% of them occurred a single time. The ten largest make up roughly 5.5% of the sample. The source material was PBMCs or T cells enriched from blood (not recorded which). All receptors derive from a woman between 50 and 59 years old who had been exposed to COVID-19.

A note on this clone: Other DNA sequences in this sample translate to the same CDR3. V usage is TRBV29-1 and J usage is TRBJ1-2; TRBD1 might be the D (6 bases). CDR3 length: 13 amino acids. CDR1 is SQVTM, CDR2 ANQGSEA, per germline. The V end lost 1 base, the J end lost 2 bases, and 8 bases lay between the germline ends. CDR3 coding DNA: TGCAGCGTTGAAGGAAGGGGGAACTATGGCTACACCTTC. It is translated as CSVEGRGNYGYTF.

This clone was picked up a small number of times. The V and J genes are TRBV7-2 and TRBJ2-7; maybe TRBD2 (6 bases). Trimming left V 4 bases short and J 4 bases short, with 11 bases between. The CDR3 loop spans 13 amino acids. Germline lookup yields CDR1 SGHTA and CDR2 FQGNSA. The CDR3 sequence is CASSYSSAYEQYF. The CDR3 coding sequence is TGTGCCAGCAGCTATTCTAGCGCGTACGAGCAGTACTTC.

The V and J genes are TRBV19 and TRBJ2-1; 9 positions match TRBD2. The CDR3 has 17 residues. The germline gives CDR1 LNHDA, CDR2 SQIVND (reference sequence). V shed 6 bases and J 4 bases; nucleotides not matched to a gene: 13. The CDR3 DNA sequence: TGTGCCAGTAGGAGAATATTGGGCGGGGGGGATTACAATGAGCAGTTCTTC. This encodes CASRRILGGGDYNEQFF.

The V and J genes are TRBV18 and TRBJ1-1; 9 nucleotides agree with TRBD1. CDR3 length: 17 amino acids. Germline-derived CDR1 and CDR2 are KGHSH and LQKENI. V was clipped by 1 base and J by 1 base; unmatched bases: 7. CDR3 DNA: TGTGCCAGCTCACCACGGACAGGGGAAAATAAGAACACTGAAGCTTTCTTT. Protein: CASSPRTGENKNTEAFF.

This clone was counted once. The CDR3: CASSYSTVAGEAFF. CDR3 bases: TGTGCCAGCAGTTACTCGACAGTGGCAGGGGAAGCTTTCTTT. This chain joins TRBV6-2 or TRBV6-3 and TRBJ1-1, with a weak D call TRBD1 (5 bases). Deletions cut 0 bases from V and 8 bases from J, with 13 bases between. CDR3 size: 14 residues. The V gene's germline CDR1 is MNHEY and CDR2 SVGEGT.

The chain links TRBV3-1 (or the pseudogene TRBV3-2) to TRBJ2-3; TRBD2 matches at 14 bases. This CDR3 comprises 17 residues. Germline V CDR1 and CDR2: LGHDT, YNNKEL (reference sequence). V trimming: 4 bases; J trimming: 2 bases; junction bases outside the gene matches: 5. DNA for the CDR3: TGTGCCAGCAGCCTCGGACTAGCGGGGGGACTCACAGATACGCAGTATTTT. Protein sequence: CASSLGLAGGLTDTQYF.

This clone has only a few counts. The chain combines TRBV5-6 with TRBJ1-2, with unresolved D. The germline V gene has CDR1 SGHDT and CDR2 YYEEEE. Trimming stripped 4 bases from V and 5 bases from J, with 21 bases between. This CDR3 spans 16 amino acids. The CDR3 protein is CASSRRSVLLLYGYTF. The CDR3 nucleotides are TGTGCCAGCAGCCGGAGGTCAGTCCTCCTATTATATGGCTACACCTTC.

The rearrangement uses TRBV24-1 and TRBJ2-1, with 9 bases lining up with TRBD2. The J segment lost 4 bases and the V segment lost 4 bases, leaving 10 bases of the junction unmatched. The CDR3 length is 17 residues. Germline values: CDR1 KGHDR, CDR2 SFDVKD. CDR3 sequence reads: CATSDASGTSLYNEQFF. The CDR3 DNA reads as TGTGCCACCAGTGACGCCTCGGGGACTAGCTTATACAATGAGCAGTTCTTC.